This TCR beta chain was identified in a study of blood T cell repertoires in COVID-19. Adults between about 18 and 95 years of age took part from 24 US areas. Clinical history reported by participants formed the basis on which cohorts were assigned. Donors in Cohort 3 counted as recovered after two negative PCRs, clearance, or symptom resolution. Trimming removed 4 bases from V and 4 bases from J; junction bases left unmatched: 8. This CDR3 has 18 amino acids. Per germline, CDR1 SGHVS and CDR2 FQNEAQ. Original analysis: Amplified reference gene primers provided the basis for estimating nucleated cell counts. Repertoires were generated with immunoSEQ multiplex PCR, while TCRdb's copy carries only in-frame clones and drops some. That table supplies the V and J calls and clone size; D and trimming were determined from the DNA. The repertoire holds hundreds of thousands of clones, with approximately 86% as singletons.

This TCR derives from a woman in her fifties or sixties who had recovered from COVID-19. The material sequenced was PBMCs or T cells enriched from blood (not recorded which). This chain connects TRBV7-8 to TRBJ2-1; 15 bases are shared with TRBD2. In nucleotides, the CDR3 is TGTGCCAGCAGCTCGGCGGGACTAGCGGGAGGTTGGTACAATGAGCAGTTCTTC. Its protein is CASSSAGLAGGWYNEQFF.